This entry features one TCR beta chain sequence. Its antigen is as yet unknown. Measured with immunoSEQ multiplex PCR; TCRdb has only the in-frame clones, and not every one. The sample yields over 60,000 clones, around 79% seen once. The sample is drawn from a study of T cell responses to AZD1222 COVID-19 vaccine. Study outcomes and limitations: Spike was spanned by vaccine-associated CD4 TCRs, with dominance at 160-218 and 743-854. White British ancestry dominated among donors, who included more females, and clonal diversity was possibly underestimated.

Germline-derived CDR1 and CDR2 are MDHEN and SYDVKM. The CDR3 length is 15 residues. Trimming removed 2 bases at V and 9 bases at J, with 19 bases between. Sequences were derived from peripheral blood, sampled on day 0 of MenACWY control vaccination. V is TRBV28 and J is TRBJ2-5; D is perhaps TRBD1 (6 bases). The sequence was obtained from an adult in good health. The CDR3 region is CASSLPGAEKVAQYF. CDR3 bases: TGTGCCAGCAGTTTACCAGGGGCCGAGAAAGTGGCCCAGTACTTC.